The 32 T cell receptor beta chains below were found in one sample sequenced in a study of CD8+ T cells in alopecia areata. The authors extracted RNA and reverse transcribed it into cDNA as the sequencing template. The protocol was immunoSEQ multiplex PCR, while the TCRdb copy is restricted to in-frame clones and leaves out a portion. Of over 250,000 clones in the sample, over 45% were seen once. Treatment meaning: oral pan-JAK inhibitor, 5-10 mg twice daily. Here the sequenced sample was CD4+ T cells sorted from blood, taken around week 53, from a patient treated with tofacitinib. The receptors stem from a human donor with alopecia areata.

The chain carries TRBV7-6 and TRBJ2-7, with D perhaps assigned TRBD1 or TRBD2 (5 bases each). The CDR3 has 15 residues. V was shortened by 2 bases and J by 1 base, with 12 bases between the two germline ends. Germline CDR1 and CDR2: SGHVS and FNYEAQ. CDR3 nucleotide sequence: TGTGCCAGCAGCTTACTGGGGGACCCTTCCTACGAGCAGTACTTC. As protein: CASSLLGDPSYEQYF.

The chain uses TRBV30 and TRBJ1-1, with D unresolved. With 1 base removed from V and 0 bases from J, the gap between germline ends came to 12 bases. The length of the CDR3 is 15 residues. Germline values: CDR1 GTSNPN, CDR2 SVGIG (reference sequence). As DNA, the CDR3 is TGTGCCTGGAGTGAGGTTAATTGGATGAACACTGAAGCTTTCTTT. Its protein is CAWSEVNWMNTEAFF.

This chain uses TRBV29-1 with TRBJ1-1, with D perhaps TRBD1 (5 bases). The CDR3 totals 14 residues. Germline CDR1 SQVTM, CDR2 ANQGSEA. Trimming cost V 5 bases and J 4 bases, with 17 bases left between them. For the CDR3, the DNA is TGCAGCGTTTCGCTGGGGGGAATGGGCACTGAAGCTTTCTTT. Residues: CSVSLGGMGTEAFF. The whole variable domain, remainder taken from reference TRBV29-1 and TRBJ1-1, is SAVISQKPSRDICQRGTSLTIQCQVDSQVTMMFWYRQQPGQSLTLIATANQGSEATYESGFVIDKFPISRPNLTFSTLTVSNMSPEDSSIYLCSVSLGGMGTEAFFGQGTRLTVV.

The chain links TRBV7-2 to TRBJ2-2; 8 positions match TRBD2. The CDR3 consists of 15 residues. In germline, CDR1 is SGHTA, CDR2 FQGNSA. V was clipped by 3 bases and J by 4 bases; unmatched bases: 4. CDR3 coding DNA: TGTGCCAGCAGCTTCAGCGGGGGTCCCACCGGGGAGCTGTTTTTT. Amino acids: CASSFSGGPTGELFF. Variable domain in full (rest from reference TRBV7-2 and TRBJ2-2): GAGVSQSPSNKVTEKGKDVELRCDPISGHTALYWYRQSLGQGLEFLIYFQGNSAPDKSGLPSDRFSAERTGGSVSTLTIQRTQQEDSAVYLCASSFSGGPTGELFFGEGSRLTVL.

The genes are TRBV4-3 and TRBJ2-5, with D possibly matching TRBD2 (6 bases). V gave up 0 bases and J gave up 4 bases, with 12 bases separating them. Germline-derived CDR1 and CDR2 are LGHNA and YSLEER. The CDR3 loop spans 15 amino acids. The CDR3 sequence is CASSQDHRRGETQYF. CDR3 DNA: TGCGCCAGCAGCCAAGATCACAGGCGGGGAGAGACCCAGTACTTC.

J is TRBJ1-6 and V is TRBV6-5; 7 bases match TRBD1. The CDR3 length is 15 residues. Germline V gives CDR1 MNHEY, CDR2 SVGAGI. The trim removed 2 bases at V and 8 bases at J, leaving 6 bases unmatched. As DNA, the CDR3 is TGTGCCAGCAGTTACGGGGTAACAGGGGATTCACCCCTCCACTTT. Protein product: CASSYGVTGDSPLHF.

The V gene is TRBV30, the J gene TRBJ1-5; no clear D. The germline V gene has CDR1 GTSNPN and CDR2 SVGIG (reference sequence). The CDR3 consists of 15 residues. With 2 bases removed from V and 6 bases from J, the gap between germline ends came to 17 bases. The CDR3 protein is CAWSSLGSPGQPQHF. For the CDR3, the DNA is TGTGCCTGGAGTTCCCTGGGGTCCCCAGGTCAGCCCCAGCATTTT.

CDR3 loop: CASSIQGYRTEAFF. DNA of the CDR3: TGCGCCAGCAGCATACAGGGTTATAGGACTGAAGCTTTCTTT. The genes are TRBV5-1 and TRBJ1-1, with a weak D call TRBD1 (6 bases). The CDR3 sequence is 14 residues long. Trimming shortened V by 4 bases and J by 5 bases, and 15 bases separated the two germline ends. Per the germline V gene, CDR1 is SGHRS and CDR2 is YFSETQ.

J is TRBJ2-3 and V is TRBV5-1, with D perhaps given as TRBD1 or TRBD2 (5 bases each). Germline lookup yields CDR1 SGHRS and CDR2 YFSETQ. This CDR3 is built from 14 residues. V was pared by 2 bases and J by 0 bases, with 7 bases between. CDR3 bases: TGCGCCAGCAGCTTCGGGGCGAGCACAGATACGCAGTATTTT. It specifies CASSFGASTDTQYF.

V is TRBV29-1 and J is TRBJ2-7; D gene uncertain. The CDR3 is 12 residues long. Germline values: CDR1 SQVTM, CDR2 ANQGSEA. V lost 4 bases to trimming and J lost 5 bases, with 12 bases between them. The CDR3 DNA is TGCAGCGTTGGTGGTCCCACCCACGAGCAGTACTTC. The encoded protein is CSVGGPTHEQYF.

Here the CDR3 DNA reads TGTGCCAGCAGCCTCAACCGGGACAGAGATAATTCACCCCTCCACTTT. Its protein is CASSLNRDRDNSPLHF. The chain recombines TRBV13 with TRBJ1-6, with 7 bases lining up with TRBD1. Germline V gene sequence: CDR1 PRHDT, CDR2 FYEKMQ (reference sequence). This CDR3 has 16 amino acids. V lost 5 bases, J lost 5 bases, and 9 bases stayed unmatched.

This chain joins TRBV6-6 and TRBJ1-5; D is undetermined. The V end lost 6 bases, the J end lost 0 bases, and 15 bases lay between the germline ends. CDR1 is MNHNY, CDR2 SVGAGI, per germline (reference sequence). The CDR3 runs 16 residues. CDR3 in DNA: TGTGCCAGCAGCCGCGACGGATTTTATAGCAATCAGCCCCAGCATTTT. As protein: CASSRDGFYSNQPQHF.

Turning to this clone: This may arise from a read error, as a much more abundant clone is one base away. This sample also contains other DNA sequences that code for the same CDR3. The rearrangement uses TRBV11-2 and TRBJ2-5; no firm D call. The CDR3 covers 11 residues. V was trimmed by 3 bases and J by 5 bases, leaving 4 bases between them. CDR1 and CDR2 (germline): SGHAT, FQNNGV. In nucleotides, the CDR3 is TGTGCCAGCAGCTTGGGGGAGACCCAGTACTTC. Its translation: CASSLGETQYF.

This clone was detected only a few times. V is TRBV29-1 and J is TRBJ2-3, with 8 bases fitting TRBD2. From germline, CDR1 is SQVTM and CDR2 ANQGSEA. This CDR3 is built from 12 residues. Trimming took 8 bases from V and 4 from J; bases not matched to a gene: 5. For the CDR3, the DNA is TGCAGCTGGGGACTAGGCGCAGATACGCAGTATTTT. Translating gives CSWGLGADTQYF.

The chain links TRBV30 to TRBJ1-3; 7 bases align to TRBD1. The CDR3 is 17 amino acids. Germline V gene lookup returns CDR1 GTSNPN and CDR2 SVGIG (reference sequence). With V trimmed by 0 bases and J by 0 bases, 8 bases remained unmatched. CDR3 nucleotide sequence: TGTGCCTGGAGTGTACGCGTGACAGGGCGCTCTGGAAACACCATATATTTT. Protein: CAWSVRVTGRSGNTIYF.

V is TRBV27 and J is TRBJ1-1; D unresolved. V was clipped by 4 bases and J by 1 base, with 13 bases between them. Germline lookup yields CDR1 MNHEY and CDR2 SMNVEV (reference sequence). CDR3 length: 15 residues. The CDR3 region is CASSSRGATNTEAFF. CDR3 in DNA: TGTGCCAGCAGTTCTCGGGGAGCGACGAACACTGAAGCTTTCTTT.

This chain links TRBV30 with TRBJ1-5, with D perhaps matching TRBD1 (6 bases). Between the trimmed V and J ends, which lost 5 bases and 4 bases, there was a span of 12 bases. Germline CDR1 GTSNPN, CDR2 SVGIG (reference sequence). This CDR3 spans 13 amino acids. CDR3 loop: CAWAGVPNQPQHF. The CDR3 nucleotides read TGTGCCTGGGCAGGGGTCCCTAATCAGCCCCAGCATTTT.

The chain has TRBV6-6 and TRBJ1-6; D not certain. The V and J ends lost 1 base and 8 bases respectively, with 15 bases between them. Germline lookup yields CDR1 MNHNY and CDR2 SVGAGI (reference sequence). The CDR3 has 16 amino acids. The CDR3 sequence: CASSYWEAVFDSPLHF. CDR3 in DNA: TGTGCCAGCAGTTACTGGGAAGCTGTTTTCGATTCACCCCTCCACTTT.

The CDR3 is CASSPWTQTIMVPGYEQYF. The CDR3 DNA reads TGTGCCAGCAGTCCTTGGACACAAACGATAATGGTCCCTGGTTACGAGCAGTACTTC. J is TRBJ2-7 and V is TRBV6-7, with D perhaps TRBD1 (5 bases). TRBV6-7 is labeled an ORF, and its function is uncertain. Trimming removed 5 bases from V and 4 bases from J, with 30 bases in between. The CDR3 is 19 amino acids.

CDR3 amino acids: CASSPAGPGGEQFF. The CDR3 nucleotides are TGTGCCAGCTCACCGGCAGGTCCCGGGGGTGAGCAGTTCTTC. The chain is built from TRBV18 and TRBJ2-1, with a tentative D call TRBD2 (6 bases). From germline, CDR1 is KGHSH and CDR2 LQKENI. The length of the CDR3 is 14 residues. V was clipped by 3 bases and J by 9 bases, with 15 bases between them.

This rearrangement joins TRBV18 to TRBJ2-7, with a possible D match to TRBD1 (5 bases). V was shortened by 2 bases and J by 6 bases, with 5 bases between the two germline ends. Germline CDR1 reads KGHSH; CDR2 reads LQKENI. CDR3 length equals 11 residues. The CDR3 is CASSPGAEQYF. CDR3 bases: TGTGCCAGCTCACCAGGGGCCGAGCAGTACTTC.

This clone was recorded a few times. The CDR3: CASSLEANTEAFF. CDR3 coding DNA: TGTGCCAGCAGCTTAGAGGCGAACACTGAAGCTTTCTTT. The chain recombines TRBV7-2 with TRBJ1-1; D is unresolved. Germline values: CDR1 SGHTA, CDR2 FQGNSA. Trimming stripped 1 base from V and 1 base from J, with 4 bases between. CDR3 length equals 13 residues.

The CDR3, as DNA: TGCGCCAGCAGCTTGGCCGATCGGCCAGATACGCAGTATTTT. Translating gives CASSLADRPDTQYF. The chain employs TRBV5-1 and TRBJ2-3; D remains unclear. Germline assignment: CDR1 SGHRS and CDR2 YFSETQ. CDR3 length: 14 residues. V was trimmed by 0 bases and J by 4 bases, leaving 9 bases between them.

This clone was seen repeatedly, ten times or more. The chain uses TRBV6-6 and TRBJ2-1, with TRBD2 identical over 9 bases. J was trimmed by 8 bases and V by 0 bases; bases with no gene match: 8. In germline, CDR1 is MNHNY, CDR2 SVGAGI (reference sequence). There are 16 residues in the CDR3. In DNA form, the CDR3 reads TGTGCCAGCAGTTACTCCCGGCGGGGGGGCTTCGATGAGCAGTTCTTC. Translated, it gives CASSYSRRGGFDEQFF.

In this sample, this clone turned up a few times. CDR3 in DNA: TGTGCCAGCAGCGGGACGACAGGGAAGAAGGACATTCAGTACTTC. Its translation: CASSGTTGKKDIQYF. J is TRBJ2-4 and V is TRBV7-9; 7 nucleotides line up with TRBD1. The J segment lost 8 bases and the V segment lost 5 bases, leaving 12 bases of the junction unmatched. The germline V gene has CDR1 SEHNR and CDR2 FQNEAQ (reference sequence). The CDR3 is 15 amino acids.

This clone turned up a few times. CDR3 bases: TGCAGCGTTCGGGGTTACCAAGAGACCCAGTACTTC. This codes for CSVRGYQETQYF. The chain has TRBV29-1 and TRBJ2-5; the D gene is possibly TRBD2 (5 bases). Germline V CDR1 and CDR2: SQVTM, ANQGSEA. The length of the CDR3 is 12 residues. The V end lost 5 bases, the J end lost 0 bases, and 7 bases lay between the germline ends.

V usage is TRBV18 and J usage is TRBJ2-6, with D maybe TRBD2 (6 bases). The germline V gene has CDR1 KGHSH and CDR2 LQKENI. With 6 bases removed from V and 4 bases from J, the gap between germline ends came to 10 bases. The CDR3 extends over 14 amino acids. As DNA, the CDR3 is TGTGCCAGCTCGCGGGGAGCCGGGGCCAACGTCCTGACTTTC. Its protein is CASSRGAGANVLTF.

A few counts support this clone. V usage is TRBV6-6 and J usage is TRBJ2-3; 7 bases fit TRBD1. Germline assignment: CDR1 MNHNY and CDR2 SVGAGI (reference sequence). V was pared by 5 bases and J by 6 bases, with 8 bases of the junction left unmatched. This CDR3 region has 14 residues. The CDR3 coding sequence is TGTGCCAGCAGTCCGACAGGGACCTTGGATACGCAGTATTTT. Translating gives CASSPTGTLDTQYF.

This clone was recorded once. V usage is TRBV5-6 and J usage is TRBJ1-1; 10 bases line up with TRBD1. The CDR3 is made up of 17 amino acids. The V and J ends lost 2 bases and 0 bases, in that order; junction bases with no gene match: 7. In germline, CDR1 is SGHDT, CDR2 YYEEEE. The CDR3 coding sequence is TGTGCCAGCAGCTTACAACGGGGACAGGGGATGAACACTGAAGCTTTCTTT. Residues: CASSLQRGQGMNTEAFF.

The gene calls are TRBV25-1 and TRBJ2-1; D uncertain. Germline loops: CDR1 MGHDK, CDR2 SYGVNS. This CDR3 is built from 15 residues. V gave up 4 bases and J gave up 2 bases, with 12 bases separating them. This CDR3 is CASSGGNRAYNEQFF. DNA for the CDR3: TGTGCCAGCAGTGGGGGTAACCGGGCCTACAATGAGCAGTTCTTC. The entire variable domain, with the rest obtained from reference TRBV25-1 and TRBJ2-1, is as follows: EADIYQTPRYLVIGTGKKITLECSQTMGHDKMYWYQQDPGMELHLIHYSYGVNSTEKGDLSSESTVSRIRTEHFPLTLESARPSHTSQYLCASSGGNRAYNEQFFGPGTRLTVL.

As to this clone: Other nucleotide sequences in the sample specify the same CDR3. This sequence joins TRBV30 and TRBJ1-2; D unresolved. This CDR3 contains 11 residues. The ends were cut back, 0 bases at V and 7 bases at J, with 6 bases in the middle. Germline CDR1 reads GTSNPN; CDR2 reads SVGIG (reference sequence). CDR3 nucleotides: TGTGCCTGGAGTGTATTATCTGGCTACACCTTC. Residues: CAWSVLSGYTF.

V gene TRBV30 combines with J gene TRBJ2-2, with D unclear. Germline-derived CDR1 and CDR2 are GTSNPN and SVGIG (reference sequence). V lost 0 bases and J 3 bases, leaving 14 bases between the germline ends. The CDR3 sequence is 16 residues long. The CDR3 region is CAWSVYVGIYTGELFF. For the CDR3, the DNA is TGTGCCTGGAGTGTATATGTAGGGATCTACACCGGGGAGCTGTTTTTT.